The T cell receptor beta chain described here comes from a study of cytomegalovirus exposure and HLA in healthy donors. The PCR used 60 Vbeta and 13 Jbeta primers. Repertoires were generated with immunoSEQ multiplex PCR, while TCRdb's copy carries only in-frame clones and drops some. This sample carries approximately 280,000 clones, approximately 90% of them seen once, and the ten largest clones take roughly 2%. Germline CDR1 and CDR2: MNHNY and SVGAGI (reference sequence). Unmatched junction bases numbered 3, after V lost 4 bases and J lost 1 base. The CDR3 contains 15 residues. Sequencing used PBMCs. The gene calls are TRBV6-6 and TRBJ2-3, with 9 positions matching TRBD2. The sequence came from a woman aged 18-35 years in good health and CMV-seronegative. This chain's CDR3 is CASSSPSGGTDTQYF. The DNA of the CDR3 is TGTGCCAGCAGTTCCCCTAGCGGGGGCACAGATACGCAGTATTTT.